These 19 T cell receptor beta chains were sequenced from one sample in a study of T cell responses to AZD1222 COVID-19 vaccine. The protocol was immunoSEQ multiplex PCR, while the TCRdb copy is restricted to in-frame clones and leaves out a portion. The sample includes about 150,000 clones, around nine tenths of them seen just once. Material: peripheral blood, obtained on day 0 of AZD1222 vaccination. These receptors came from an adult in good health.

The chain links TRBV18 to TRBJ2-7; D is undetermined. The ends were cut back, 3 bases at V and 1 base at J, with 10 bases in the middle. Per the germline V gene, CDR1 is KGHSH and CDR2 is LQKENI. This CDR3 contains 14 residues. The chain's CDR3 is CASSPTLGSYEQYF. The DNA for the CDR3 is TGTGCCAGCTCACCTACGTTAGGTTCCTACGAGCAGTACTTC.

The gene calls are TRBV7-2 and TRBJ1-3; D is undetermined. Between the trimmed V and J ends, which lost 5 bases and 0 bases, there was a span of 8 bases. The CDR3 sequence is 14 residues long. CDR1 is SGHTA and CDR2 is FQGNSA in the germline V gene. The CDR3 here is CASSVVGSGNTIYF. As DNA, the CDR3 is TGTGCCAGCAGCGTCGTGGGCTCTGGAAACACCATATATTTT.

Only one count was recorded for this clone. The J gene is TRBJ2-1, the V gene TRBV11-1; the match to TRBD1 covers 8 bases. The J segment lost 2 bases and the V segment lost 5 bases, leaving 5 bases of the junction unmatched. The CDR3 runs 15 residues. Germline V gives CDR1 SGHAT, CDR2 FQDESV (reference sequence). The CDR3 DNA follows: TGTGCCAGCAGCCAGACAGGGGATCCCTACAATGAGCAGTTCTTC. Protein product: CASSQTGDPYNEQFF.

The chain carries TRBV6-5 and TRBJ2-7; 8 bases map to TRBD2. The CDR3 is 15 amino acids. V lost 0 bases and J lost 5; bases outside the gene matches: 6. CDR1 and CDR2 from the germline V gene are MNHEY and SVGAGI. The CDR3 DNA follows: TGTGCCAGCAGTTACTCCGGGACTAGTAGCGACGAGCAGTACTTC. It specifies CASSYSGTSSDEQYF.

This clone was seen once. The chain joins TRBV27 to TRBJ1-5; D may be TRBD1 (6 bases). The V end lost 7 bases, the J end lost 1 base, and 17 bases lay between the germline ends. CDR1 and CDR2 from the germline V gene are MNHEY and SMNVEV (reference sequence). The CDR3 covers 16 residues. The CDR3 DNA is TGTGCCAGCACTCGACCACGTGACAGGAGCAATCAGCCCCAGCATTTT. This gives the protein CASTRPRDRSNQPQHF.

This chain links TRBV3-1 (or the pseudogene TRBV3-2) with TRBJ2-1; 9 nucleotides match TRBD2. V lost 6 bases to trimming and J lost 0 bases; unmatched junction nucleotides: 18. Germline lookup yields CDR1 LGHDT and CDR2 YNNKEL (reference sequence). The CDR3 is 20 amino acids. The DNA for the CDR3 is TGTGCCAGCAGTGTTAGCACTGAGCGGGAGGCGAAGAGCTCCTACAATGAGCAGTTCTTC. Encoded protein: CASSVSTEREAKSSYNEQFF.

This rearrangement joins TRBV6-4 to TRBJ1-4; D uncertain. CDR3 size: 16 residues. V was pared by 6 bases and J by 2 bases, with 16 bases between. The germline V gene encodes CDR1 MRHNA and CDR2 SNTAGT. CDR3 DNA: TGTGCCAGCAGGGGTAGGAAGATGGGCACTAATGAAAAACTGTTTTTT. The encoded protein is CASRGRKMGTNEKLFF.

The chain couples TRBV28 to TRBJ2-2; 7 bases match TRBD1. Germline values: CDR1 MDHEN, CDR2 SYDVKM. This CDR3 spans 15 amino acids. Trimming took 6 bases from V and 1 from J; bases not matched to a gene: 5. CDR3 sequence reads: CASRGRDRNTGELFF. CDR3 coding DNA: TGTGCCAGCAGAGGACGGGACAGGAACACCGGGGAGCTGTTTTTT.

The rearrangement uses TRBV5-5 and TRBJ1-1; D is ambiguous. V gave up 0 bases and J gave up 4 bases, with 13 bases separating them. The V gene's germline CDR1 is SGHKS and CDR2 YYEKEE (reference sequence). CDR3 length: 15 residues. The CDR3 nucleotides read TGTGCCAGCAGCTTGGAGGGCGACTGGAGCACTGAAGCTTTCTTT. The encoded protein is CASSLEGDWSTEAFF.

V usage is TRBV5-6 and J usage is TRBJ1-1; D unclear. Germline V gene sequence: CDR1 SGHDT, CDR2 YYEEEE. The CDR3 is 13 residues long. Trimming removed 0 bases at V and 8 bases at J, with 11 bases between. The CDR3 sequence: CASSLGFEGEAFF. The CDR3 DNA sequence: TGTGCCAGCAGCTTGGGGTTTGAAGGGGAAGCTTTCTTT.

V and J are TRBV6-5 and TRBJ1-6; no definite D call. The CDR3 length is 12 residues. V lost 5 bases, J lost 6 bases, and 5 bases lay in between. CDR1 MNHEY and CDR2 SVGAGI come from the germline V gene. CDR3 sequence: CASSPGNSPLHF. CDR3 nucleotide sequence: TGTGCCAGCAGTCCCGGTAATTCACCCCTCCACTTT.

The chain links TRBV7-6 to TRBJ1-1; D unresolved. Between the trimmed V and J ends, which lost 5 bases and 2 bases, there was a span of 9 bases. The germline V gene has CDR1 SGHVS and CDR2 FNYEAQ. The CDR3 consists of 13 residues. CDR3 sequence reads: CASSQQSNTEAFF. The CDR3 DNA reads TGTGCCAGCAGCCAACAGAGTAACACTGAAGCTTTCTTT.

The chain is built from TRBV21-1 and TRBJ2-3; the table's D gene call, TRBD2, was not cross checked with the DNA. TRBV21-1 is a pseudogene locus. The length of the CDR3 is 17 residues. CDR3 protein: CASSTPSGNCVPDTQYF. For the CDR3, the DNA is TGTGCCAGCAGCACGCCTAGCGGAAACTGTGTCCCAGATACGCAGTATTTT.

DNA for the CDR3: TGTGCCAGCAGCTTAGGGTCGGGAAGCTCCTACGAGCAGTACTTC. Residues: CASSLGSGSSYEQYF. The rearrangement uses TRBV11-2 and TRBJ2-7; possible D gene TRBD2, 5 bases. This CDR3 spans 15 amino acids. V lost 1 base to trimming and J lost 0 bases, with 10 bases between them. Germline V lookup: CDR1 SGHAT, CDR2 FQNNGV.

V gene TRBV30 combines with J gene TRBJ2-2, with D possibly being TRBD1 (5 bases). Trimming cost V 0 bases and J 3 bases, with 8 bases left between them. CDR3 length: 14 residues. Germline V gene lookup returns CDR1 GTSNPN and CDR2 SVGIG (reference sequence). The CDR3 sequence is CAWSVLRDTGELFF. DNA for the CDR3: TGTGCCTGGAGTGTACTCAGGGACACCGGGGAGCTGTTTTTT.

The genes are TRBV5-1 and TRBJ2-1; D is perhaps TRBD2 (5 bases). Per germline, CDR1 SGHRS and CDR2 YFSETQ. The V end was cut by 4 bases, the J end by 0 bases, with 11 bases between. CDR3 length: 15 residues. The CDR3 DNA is TGCGCCAGCAGCCCCGGGAATCCCTCCTACAATGAGCAGTTCTTC. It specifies CASSPGNPSYNEQFF.

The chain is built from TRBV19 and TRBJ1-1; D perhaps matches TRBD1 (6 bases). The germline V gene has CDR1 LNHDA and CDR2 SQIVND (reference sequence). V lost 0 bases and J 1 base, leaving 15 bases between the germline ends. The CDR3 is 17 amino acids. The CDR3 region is CASSIDSQSGANTEAFF. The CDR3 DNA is TGTGCCAGTAGTATAGATTCTCAGTCAGGGGCGAACACTGAAGCTTTCTTT.

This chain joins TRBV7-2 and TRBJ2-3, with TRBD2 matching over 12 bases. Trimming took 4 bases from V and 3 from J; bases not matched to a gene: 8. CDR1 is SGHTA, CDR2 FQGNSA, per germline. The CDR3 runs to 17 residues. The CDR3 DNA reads TGTGCCAGCAGCTCCTCCCGACTAGCGGGAGTGACAGATACGCAGTATTTT. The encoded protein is CASSSSRLAGVTDTQYF. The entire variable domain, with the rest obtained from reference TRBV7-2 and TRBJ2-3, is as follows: GAGVSQSPSNKVTEKGKDVELRCDPISGHTALYWYRQSLGQGLEFLIYFQGNSAPDKSGLPSDRFSAERTGGSVSTLTIQRTQQEDSAVYLCASSSSRLAGVTDTQYFGPGTRLTVL.

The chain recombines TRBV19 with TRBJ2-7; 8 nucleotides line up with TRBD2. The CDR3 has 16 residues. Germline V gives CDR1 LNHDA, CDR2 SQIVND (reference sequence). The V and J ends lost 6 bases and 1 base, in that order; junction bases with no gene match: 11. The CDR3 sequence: CASSEISGAISYEQYF. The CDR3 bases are TGTGCCAGTAGCGAAATTAGCGGGGCAATATCCTACGAGCAGTACTTC.